What follows is one TCR beta chain and its context. Its antigen is unidentified. This record comes from a study of T cell clones after liver transplantation. Across the study: A pre-transplant mixed lymphocyte reaction with TCRbeta sequencing defined graft-donor-reactive clones followed in post-transplant blood.

Libraries were prepared by immunoSEQ multiplex PCR; TCRdb keeps only in-frame clonotypes and omits some of them. The table shows about 20,000 clones, with roughly 92% occurring only once. Germline CDR1 LGHNA, CDR2 YSLEER. The CDR3 contains 11 residues. V lost 5 bases and J 8 bases, leaving 7 bases between the germline ends. Points from the study as a whole: A significant post-transplant drop in circulating graft-donor-reactive CD4 TCRbeta sequences occurred in most of the 8 subjects.

The V call is TRBV4-3, the J call TRBJ2-1; D remains unclear. The TCR originated in a human patient who received a liver transplant. Some of the T cells might come from the graft donor. The sample consisted of CD8+ T cells from blood, taken around 27 months after liver transplant. The CDR3 sequence is CASSARDEQFF. CDR3 DNA: TGCGCCAGCAGCGCCCGTGATGAGCAGTTCTTC.